A selection of T cell receptor beta chains follows, all from one sample in a study of cytotoxic CD8 clonotypes in ibrutinib-treated CLL. Measured with immunoSEQ multiplex PCR; TCRdb has only the in-frame clones, and not every one. The table shows hundreds of thousands of clones, with nearly 80% occurring only once. Sequenced here: PBMCs, sampled after 12 months of ibrutinib treatment. The receptors originated from a human donor with chronic lymphocytic leukemia. Each CDR3 is given with its conserved first and last residue. Each record gives: CDR3 protein, CDR3 DNA, V gene, D gene, J gene, clone size. The D gene is left open where the match is weak. A clone size is listed for some rows: how often the clone was seen (once, few, many), or a class if it is expanded.

CDR3aa: CASSPTTDTQYF
CDR3nt: TGTGCCAGCTCACCAACCACAGATACGCAGTATTTT
v_gene: TRBV18
d_gene: -
j_gene: TRBJ2-3
abundance: -

CDR3aa: CASSLGKGLSEQFF
CDR3nt: TGTGCCAGCAGCTTAGGGAAGGGTTTGAGCGAGCAGTTCTTC
v_gene: TRBV13
d_gene: -
j_gene: TRBJ2-1
abundance: few

CDR3aa: CASSLWNFYEQYF
CDR3nt: TGTGCCAGCAGCTTGTGGAACTTCTACGAGCAGTACTTC
v_gene: TRBV5-6
d_gene: -
j_gene: TRBJ2-7
abundance: -

CDR3aa: CASSQATGGEKLFF
CDR3nt: TGCGCCAGCAGCCAAGCAACAGGGGGAGAAAAACTGTTTTTT
v_gene: TRBV4-1
d_gene: TRBD1
j_gene: TRBJ1-4
abundance: -

CDR3aa: CASSYSTSTDSPLHF
CDR3nt: TGTGCCAGCAGTTACTCGACCAGTACCGATTCACCCCTCCACTTT
v_gene: TRBV6-5
d_gene: -
j_gene: TRBJ1-6
abundance: -

CDR3aa: CASSVAGAQETQYF
CDR3nt: TGCGCCAGCAGCGTAGCGGGAGCTCAAGAGACCCAGTACTTC
v_gene: TRBV5-1
d_gene: TRBD2
j_gene: TRBJ2-5
abundance: -

CDR3aa: CASSWVNTDTQYF
CDR3nt: TGTGCCAGCAGTTGGGTCAACACAGATACGCAGTATTTT
v_gene: TRBV27
d_gene: -
j_gene: TRBJ2-3
abundance: -

CDR3aa: CASSDGTSGGPRRTQYF
CDR3nt: TGTGCCAGCAGCGACGGGACTAGCGGGGGTCCTCGACGGACCCAGTACTTC
v_gene: TRBV9
d_gene: TRBD2
j_gene: TRBJ2-5
abundance: -

CDR3aa: CSARGELFF
CDR3nt: TGCAGTGCTAGGGGGGAGCTGTTTTTT
v_gene: TRBV20-1
d_gene: -
j_gene: TRBJ2-2
abundance: -

CDR3aa: CASRGLSHTIYF
CDR3nt: TGTGCCAGCAGGGGACTCTCCCACACCATATATTTT
v_gene: TRBV6-1
d_gene: -
j_gene: TRBJ1-3
abundance: -

CDR3aa: CSVERGYEQYF
CDR3nt: TGCAGCGTTGAACGGGGATACGAGCAGTACTTC
v_gene: TRBV29-1
d_gene: -
j_gene: TRBJ2-7
abundance: -

CDR3aa: CASSWDVGNYGYTF
CDR3nt: TGCGCCAGCAGCTGGGACGTCGGCAACTATGGCTACACCTTC
v_gene: TRBV5-1
d_gene: -
j_gene: TRBJ1-2
abundance: -

CDR3aa: CATGQGITGGLAFF
CDR3nt: TGCGCCACTGGACAGGGGATCACCGGGGGTTTGGCTTTCTTT
v_gene: TRBV10-2
d_gene: TRBD1
j_gene: TRBJ1-1
abundance: few

CDR3aa: CASSPGGSANYGYTF
CDR3nt: TGTGCCAGCAGCCCCGGGGGGTCTGCTAACTATGGCTACACCTTC
v_gene: TRBV7-2
d_gene: -
j_gene: TRBJ1-2
abundance: once

CDR3aa: CASSLVGSTNTEAFF
CDR3nt: TGCGCCAGCAGCTTGGTAGGGTCTACGAACACTGAAGCTTTCTTT
v_gene: TRBV5-1
d_gene: -
j_gene: TRBJ1-1
abundance: -

CDR3aa: CSVVSDNQPQHF
CDR3nt: TGCAGCGTTGTGTCAGACAATCAGCCCCAGCATTTT
v_gene: TRBV29-1
d_gene: -
j_gene: TRBJ1-5
abundance: -

CDR3aa: CASSSFDGGTDTQYF
CDR3nt: TGTGCCAGCAGCTCCTTCGATGGAGGAACAGATACGCAGTATTTT
v_gene: TRBV7-6
d_gene: -
j_gene: TRBJ2-3
abundance: -

CDR3aa: CASQLAGYTDTQYF
CDR3nt: TGTGCCAGCCAACTAGCGGGATACACAGATACGCAGTATTTT
v_gene: TRBV6-5
d_gene: TRBD2
j_gene: TRBJ2-3
abundance: -

CDR3aa: CASSPRDGGFHRGYTF
CDR3nt: TGTGCCAGCAGCCCACGGGACGGGGGATTTCATCGTGGCTACACCTTC
v_gene: TRBV7-8
d_gene: -
j_gene: TRBJ1-2
abundance: few

CDR3aa: CASSPAGAPYNEQFF
CDR3nt: TGTGCCAGCAGTCCCGCGGGGGCCCCCTACAATGAGCAGTTCTTC
v_gene: TRBV5-6
d_gene: -
j_gene: TRBJ2-1
abundance: -

CDR3aa: CASSSTSGGVDTQYF
CDR3nt: TGTGCCAGCAGCTCGACTAGCGGGGGGGTAGATACGCAGTATTTT
v_gene: TRBV7-6
d_gene: TRBD2
j_gene: TRBJ2-3
abundance: once

CDR3aa: CASSPLDRVSGYTF
CDR3nt: TGTGCCAGCAGTCCCCTGGACAGGGTGAGTGGCTACACCTTC
v_gene: TRBV27
d_gene: TRBD1
j_gene: TRBJ1-2
abundance: -

CDR3aa: CASSTTSGFSYEQYF
CDR3nt: TGTGCCAGCAGTACGACTAGCGGGTTCTCCTACGAGCAGTACTTC
v_gene: TRBV28
d_gene: TRBD2
j_gene: TRBJ2-7
abundance: -

CDR3aa: CASSPLQGALHF
CDR3nt: TGTGCCAGCAGCCCCCTCCAGGGGGCCCTCCACTTT
v_gene: TRBV7-2
d_gene: TRBD1
j_gene: TRBJ1-6
abundance: -

CDR3aa: CASRSGTAYGAEAFF
CDR3nt: TGTGCCAGCAGGTCCGGGACAGCGTACGGGGCTGAAGCTTTCTTT
v_gene: TRBV21-1
d_gene: -
j_gene: TRBJ1-1
abundance: once

CDR3aa: CASSIQETQYF
CDR3nt: TGTGCCAGCAGCATACAAGAGACCCAGTACTTC
v_gene: TRBV11-2
d_gene: -
j_gene: TRBJ2-5
abundance: -

CDR3aa: CASSEDFSYGYTF
CDR3nt: TGTGCCAGCAGTGAGGATTTCTCCTATGGCTACACCTTC
v_gene: TRBV2
d_gene: -
j_gene: TRBJ1-2
abundance: -

CDR3aa: CASSWGVVETQYF
CDR3nt: TGTGCCAGCAGCTGGGGAGTGGTGGAGACCCAGTACTTC
v_gene: TRBV5-6
d_gene: -
j_gene: TRBJ2-5
abundance: -

CDR3aa: CASSEFQETQYF
CDR3nt: TGCGCCAGCAGTGAGTTCCAAGAGACCCAGTACTTC
v_gene: TRBV5-1
d_gene: -
j_gene: TRBJ2-5
abundance: few

CDR3aa: CASSFRDRYDIGTEAFF
CDR3nt: TGTGCCAGCAGCTTCCGGGACAGGTATGATATCGGCACTGAAGCTTTCTTT
v_gene: TRBV11-2
d_gene: TRBD1
j_gene: TRBJ1-1
abundance: once

CDR3aa: CACTDRSLHF
CDR3nt: TGTGCCTGTACGGACAGGTCCCTCCACTTT
v_gene: TRBV30
d_gene: TRBD1
j_gene: TRBJ1-6
abundance: -

CDR3aa: CAVSTSGSPYEQYF
CDR3nt: TGTGCCGTCTCAACTAGCGGGAGCCCCTACGAGCAGTACTTC
v_gene: TRBV10-3
d_gene: TRBD2
j_gene: TRBJ2-7
abundance: -

CDR3aa: CASSEVAISSYEQYF
CDR3nt: TGCGCCAGCAGTGAGGTGGCGATCAGCTCCTACGAGCAGTACTTC
v_gene: TRBV10-2
d_gene: -
j_gene: TRBJ2-7
abundance: -

CDR3aa: CASSYRRDSYEQYF
CDR3nt: TGTGCCAGCAGTTACCGCCGGGACAGCTACGAGCAGTACTTC
v_gene: TRBV6-4
d_gene: TRBD1
j_gene: TRBJ2-7
abundance: -

CDR3aa: CSVADSEAFF
CDR3nt: TGCAGCGTTGCGGACAGTGAAGCTTTCTTT
v_gene: TRBV29-1
d_gene: -
j_gene: TRBJ1-1
abundance: once

CDR3aa: CAISGQGAYEQYF
CDR3nt: TGTGCCATCAGCGGACAGGGTGCCTACGAGCAGTACTTC
v_gene: TRBV10-3
d_gene: TRBD1
j_gene: TRBJ2-7
abundance: -

CDR3aa: CASSPTLRLPAGELFF
CDR3nt: TGCGCCAGCAGCCCTACACTAAGACTCCCCGCCGGGGAGCTGTTTTTT
v_gene: TRBV5-1
d_gene: -
j_gene: TRBJ2-2
abundance: -

CDR3aa: CASSQASYEQYF
CDR3nt: TGTGCCAGCAGCCAGGCCAGCTACGAGCAGTACTTC
v_gene: TRBV7-8
d_gene: -
j_gene: TRBJ2-7
abundance: few

CDR3aa: CASSSPGVAGAYEQYF
CDR3nt: TGCGCCAGCAGCTCCCCGGGGGTGGCAGGGGCCTACGAGCAGTACTTC
v_gene: TRBV5-1
d_gene: -
j_gene: TRBJ2-7
abundance: -

CDR3aa: CAWKDSGEKLFF
CDR3nt: TGTGCCTGGAAAGACAGCGGCGAAAAACTGTTTTTT
v_gene: TRBV30
d_gene: -
j_gene: TRBJ1-4
abundance: -

CDR3aa: CASSLDRGPYEQYF
CDR3nt: TGTGCCAGTAGTCTGGACAGGGGGCCCTACGAGCAGTACTTC
v_gene: TRBV19
d_gene: TRBD1
j_gene: TRBJ2-7
abundance: -

CDR3aa: CASSYRLNTEAFF
CDR3nt: TGTGCCAGCAGTTACAGACTGAACACTGAAGCTTTCTTT
v_gene: TRBV6-4
d_gene: -
j_gene: TRBJ1-1
abundance: -

CDR3aa: CASSQLSGLGLNTEAFF
CDR3nt: TGCGCCAGCAGCCAACTCTCAGGGCTAGGGTTGAACACTGAAGCTTTCTTT
v_gene: TRBV4-1
d_gene: -
j_gene: TRBJ1-1
abundance: -

CDR3aa: CASSPDRGGQPQHF
CDR3nt: TGTGCCAGCAGTCCGGACAGGGGGGGACAGCCCCAGCATTTT
v_gene: TRBV6-5
d_gene: TRBD1
j_gene: TRBJ1-5
abundance: -

CDR3aa: CASRGPDKETQYF
CDR3nt: TGTGCCAGCCGGGGGCCGGACAAAGAGACCCAGTACTTC
v_gene: TRBV7-8
d_gene: -
j_gene: TRBJ2-5
abundance: -

CDR3aa: CSVEGPGARGYTF
CDR3nt: TGCAGCGTTGAAGGGCCGGGGGCGCGAGGCTACACCTTC
v_gene: TRBV29-1
d_gene: -
j_gene: TRBJ1-2
abundance: -

CDR3aa: CASSGSRDKLYEQYF
CDR3nt: TGTGCCAGCAGCGGTTCCCGGGACAAGCTCTACGAGCAGTACTTC
v_gene: TRBV7-8
d_gene: -
j_gene: TRBJ2-7
abundance: -

CDR3aa: CASSQAEGVFYEQYF
CDR3nt: TGTGCCAGCAGCCAAGCGGAAGGGGTCTTTTACGAGCAGTACTTC
v_gene: TRBV4-2
d_gene: -
j_gene: TRBJ2-7
abundance: -

CDR3aa: CASSPRTAYQETQYF
CDR3nt: TGTGCCAGCAGCCCCCGGACAGCCTACCAAGAGACCCAGTACTTC
v_gene: TRBV7-9
d_gene: -
j_gene: TRBJ2-5
abundance: -

CDR3aa: CARAGQGADTQYF
CDR3nt: TGTGCCAGGGCAGGACAGGGGGCAGATACGCAGTATTTT
v_gene: TRBV2
d_gene: TRBD1
j_gene: TRBJ2-3
abundance: -

CDR3aa: CASSNRGGSGNTIYF
CDR3nt: TGTGCCAGCAGTAACAGGGGAGGGTCTGGAAACACCATATATTTT
v_gene: TRBV7-9
d_gene: TRBD1
j_gene: TRBJ1-3
abundance: -

CDR3aa: CASSVGQGVKAFF
CDR3nt: TGTGCCAGCAGTGTGGGACAGGGGGTGAAAGCTTTCTTT
v_gene: TRBV2
d_gene: TRBD1
j_gene: TRBJ1-1
abundance: -

CDR3aa: CASSLYRGQGYGYTF
CDR3nt: TGCGCCAGCAGCCTCTACAGGGGGCAGGGCTATGGCTACACCTTC
v_gene: TRBV5-1
d_gene: TRBD1
j_gene: TRBJ1-2
abundance: once

CDR3aa: CASSLLTGRRGYTF
CDR3nt: TGTGCCAGCAGCTTGTTGACAGGGCGGAGGGGCTACACCTTC
v_gene: TRBV5-4
d_gene: TRBD1
j_gene: TRBJ1-2
abundance: -

CDR3aa: CASSVAPENTEAFF
CDR3nt: TGTGCCAGCAGCGTAGCTCCAGAGAACACTGAAGCTTTCTTT
v_gene: TRBV9
d_gene: -
j_gene: TRBJ1-1
abundance: -